The T cell receptor beta chain under discussion was sequenced for a study of T-cell reconstitution after alpha-beta-depleted transplantation in children. Unique molecular identifiers were built into the TCRbeta library. TCRdb re-derived calls from the PCR reads in MiXCR, one entry per CDR3 protein. The repertoire holds some 100,000 distinct CDR3 sequences, with roughly a sixth as singletons. CDR1 is SGHRS and CDR2 is YFSETQ in the germline V gene. The CDR3 sequence is 13 residues long. Trimming removed 2 bases from V and 14 bases from J, with 17 bases in between. The rearrangement joins TRBV5-1 to TRBJ2-4; no definite D call. The TCR comes from a male patient under 10 years old who had a stem cell transplant for acute lymphoblastic leukemia, so the T cells may come from the graft donor. Here the sequenced sample was PBMCs, mostly from graft donor cells, taken 180 days after TCRalphabeta/CD19-depleted stem cell transplant. CDR3 region: CASSFYYGSDEYF. The CDR3 bases are TGCGCCAGCAGCTTTTATTATGGATCAGACGAGTACTTC.